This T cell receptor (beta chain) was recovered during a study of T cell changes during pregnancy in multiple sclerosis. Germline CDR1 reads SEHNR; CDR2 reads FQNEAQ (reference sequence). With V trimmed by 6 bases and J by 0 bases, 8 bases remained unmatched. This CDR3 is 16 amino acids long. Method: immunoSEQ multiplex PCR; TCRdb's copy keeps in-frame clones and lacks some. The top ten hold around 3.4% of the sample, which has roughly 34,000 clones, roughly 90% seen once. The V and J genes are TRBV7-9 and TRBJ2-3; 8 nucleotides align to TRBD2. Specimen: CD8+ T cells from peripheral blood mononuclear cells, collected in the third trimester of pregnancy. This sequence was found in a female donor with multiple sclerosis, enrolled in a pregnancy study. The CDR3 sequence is CASRNSGKSSTDTQYF. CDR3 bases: TGTGCCAGCAGGAATAGCGGGAAATCTAGCACAGATACGCAGTATTTT. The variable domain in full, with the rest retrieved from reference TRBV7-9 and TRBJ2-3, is DTGVSQNPRHKITKRGQNVTFRCDPISEHNRLYWYRQTLGQGPEFLTYFQNEAQLEKSRLLSDRFSAERPKGSFSTLEIQRTEQGDSAMYLCASRNSGKSSTDTQYFGPGTRLTVL.